The present T cell receptor beta chain was sequenced within a study of blood T cell repertoires in COVID-19. About the research overall: Samples taken during acute and convalescent COVID-19 were collected in the United States, Italy and Spain. PBMCs, B-cell-depleted T cells, or T cells provided the cDNA or gDNA that made up the material.

This clone was observed a handful of times. This CDR3 has 15 residues. Germline loops: CDR1 MDHEN, CDR2 SYDVKM. The V gene end was trimmed by 5 bases and the J gene end by 2 bases; junction bases not matched to a gene: 6. In the original processing: Amplified reference gene primers provided the basis for estimating nucleated cell counts. Sequenced by immunoSEQ multiplex PCR; TCRdb stores in-frame clones only, minus some. The V and J calls and clone size come from that table; D and trimming were worked out from the DNA. The sample records about 100,000 clones, around four fifths being singletons. The sequence was obtained from a woman between 70 and 85 years old with acute or convalescent COVID-19. Material: peripheral blood. The chain has TRBV28 and TRBJ2-3, with 8 bases identical to TRBD2. The CDR3 here is CASSPTGLVTDTQYF. In DNA form, the CDR3 reads TGTGCCAGCAGTCCTACGGGACTAGTCACAGATACGCAGTATTTT.